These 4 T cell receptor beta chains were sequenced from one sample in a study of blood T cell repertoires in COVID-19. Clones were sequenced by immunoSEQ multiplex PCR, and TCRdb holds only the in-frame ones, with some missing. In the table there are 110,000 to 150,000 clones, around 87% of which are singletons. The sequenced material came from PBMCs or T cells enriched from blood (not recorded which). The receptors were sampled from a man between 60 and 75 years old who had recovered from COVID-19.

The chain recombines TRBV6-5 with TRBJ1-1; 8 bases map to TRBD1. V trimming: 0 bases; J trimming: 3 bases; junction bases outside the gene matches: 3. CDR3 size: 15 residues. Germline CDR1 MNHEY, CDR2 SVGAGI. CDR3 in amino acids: CASSYSRQGHTEAFF. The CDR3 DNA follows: TGTGCCAGCAGTTACTCCCGACAGGGGCACACTGAAGCTTTCTTT.

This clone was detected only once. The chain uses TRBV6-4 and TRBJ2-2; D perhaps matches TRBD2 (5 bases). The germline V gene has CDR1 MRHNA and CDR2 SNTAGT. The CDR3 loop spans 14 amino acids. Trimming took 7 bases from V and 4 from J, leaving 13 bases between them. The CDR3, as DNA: TGTGCCAGCAAGACCCACCGGGGCACCGGGGAGCTGTTTTTT. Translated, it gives CASKTHRGTGELFF.

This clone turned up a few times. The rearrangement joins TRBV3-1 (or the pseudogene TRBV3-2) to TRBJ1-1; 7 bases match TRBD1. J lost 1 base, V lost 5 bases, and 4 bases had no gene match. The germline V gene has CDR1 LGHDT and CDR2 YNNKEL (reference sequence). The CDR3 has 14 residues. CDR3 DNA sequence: TGTGCCAGCAGCACCGGGACAGCGAACACTGAAGCTTTCTTT. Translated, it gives CASSTGTANTEAFF.

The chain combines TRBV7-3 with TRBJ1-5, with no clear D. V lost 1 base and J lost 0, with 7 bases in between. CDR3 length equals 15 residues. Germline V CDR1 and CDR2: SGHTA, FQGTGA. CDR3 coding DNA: TGTGCCAGCAGCTTAAGTGGGAGTAGCAATCAGCCCCAGCATTTT. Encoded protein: CASSLSGSSNQPQHF.